This passage covers 23 T cell receptor beta chains from one sample sequenced in a study of shared clonotypes between healthy human individuals. Assay: immunoSEQ multiplex PCR; the TCRdb copy retains only in-frame clones and omits some. The sample carries more than 2 million clones, 95% recorded once. The sample consisted of naive CD4+ T cells sorted from blood. Noted subset: CD45RA+ positively selected. These receptors all stem from a man younger than 35 in good health.

V gene TRBV10-3 combines with J gene TRBJ1-2, with D unresolved. The V gene lost 2 bases and the J gene lost 7 bases, with 11 bases spanning the gap. The length of the CDR3 is 13 residues. Per the germline V gene, CDR1 is ENHRY and CDR2 is SYGVKD. CDR3 DNA sequence: TGTGCCATCAGTGAGAACAGCAAGGGTGGCTACACCTTC. This codes for CAISENSKGGYTF.

The CDR3 spells CASSPRGPGNTEAFF. The CDR3 DNA sequence: TGTGCCAGCAGTCCAAGGGGCCCAGGGAACACTGAAGCTTTCTTT. This chain uses TRBV28 with TRBJ1-1; maybe TRBD1 (5 bases). V lost 5 bases and J 1 base, leaving 14 bases between the germline ends. The CDR3 totals 15 residues. Germline V gene data show CDR1 as MDHEN and CDR2 as SYDVKM.

The chain recombines TRBV5-1 with TRBJ1-2; D is perhaps TRBD1 (6 bases). This CDR3 has 16 amino acids. Trimming removed 1 base at V and 5 bases at J, with 18 bases between. The germline V gene encodes CDR1 SGHRS and CDR2 YFSETQ. The DNA of the CDR3 is TGCGCCAGCAGCTTGACTTCAGGGGAGGGATCTTATGGCTACACCTTC. Its protein is CASSLTSGEGSYGYTF.

This sequence joins TRBV5-1 and TRBJ1-5; D is undetermined. This CDR3 contains 15 residues. Germline V gene lookup returns CDR1 SGHRS and CDR2 YFSETQ. Trimming cost V 4 bases and J 7 bases, with 18 bases left between them. The CDR3: CASSLSSPSGQPQHF. CDR3 DNA sequence: TGCGCCAGCAGCCTCTCCTCGCCTTCGGGGCAGCCCCAGCATTTT.

J is TRBJ1-1 and V is TRBV7-8, with 8 bases aligning to TRBD1. CDR3 length equals 15 residues. The germline V gene has CDR1 SGHVS and CDR2 FQNEAQ. Trimming removed 1 base from V and 3 bases from J; junction bases left unmatched: 4. CDR3 in DNA: TGTGCCAGCAGCTTAGGCAGGGGGCGAGACACTGAAGCTTTCTTT. Translated: CASSLGRGRDTEAFF.

The V and J genes are TRBV6-1 and TRBJ2-3, with D perhaps matching TRBD2 (7 bases). The CDR3 totals 14 residues. The V end was cut by 10 bases, the J end by 1 base, with 15 bases between. Germline CDR1 reads MNHNS; CDR2 reads SASEGT. The CDR3 DNA sequence: TGTGCCACGGCGAGGGGGGGTGGCACAGATACGCAGTATTTT. Encoded protein: CATARGGGTDTQYF.

The count of this clone is one. The V call is TRBV27, the J call TRBJ1-6; a weak D match, TRBD1 (6 bases). In germline, CDR1 is MNHEY, CDR2 SMNVEV (reference sequence). This CDR3 has 13 residues. Trimming took 9 bases from V and 10 from J, leaving 16 bases between them. The chain's CDR3 is CASRPRGYSPLHF. CDR3 coding DNA: TGTGCCAGTCGCCCCAGGGGTTACTCACCCCTCCACTTT.

The gene calls are TRBV10-3 and TRBJ1-1; possibly TRBD1 for D (5 bases). Trimming shortened V by 10 bases and J by 1 base, and 10 bases separated the two germline ends. Germline loops: CDR1 ENHRY, CDR2 SYGVKD. The CDR3 length is 12 residues. CDR3 in amino acids: CATSGGNTEAFF. CDR3 nucleotide sequence: TGTGCCACCTCGGGGGGGAACACTGAAGCTTTCTTT.

V usage is TRBV4-3 and J usage is TRBJ2-1; D is unclear. V was pared by 0 bases and J by 4 bases, with 10 bases between. From germline, CDR1 is LGHNA and CDR2 YSLEER. The CDR3 extends over 15 amino acids. CDR3 region: CASSQEVGLYNEQFF. The CDR3 region has the DNA TGCGCCAGCAGCCAAGAAGTTGGTTTATACAATGAGCAGTTCTTC.

The V call is TRBV30, the J call TRBJ1-5, with a tentative D call TRBD1 (6 bases). Germline loops: CDR1 GTSNPN, CDR2 SVGIG (reference sequence). The CDR3 is 12 amino acids. V lost 8 bases to trimming and J lost 2 bases, with 10 bases between them. CDR3 bases: TGTGCCGCCGGGGGCGGCAATCAGCCCCAGCATTTT. It translates to CAAGGGNQPQHF.

The chain has TRBV5-4 and TRBJ2-7, with 7 nucleotides matching TRBD1. Germline trimming cut 4 bases from V and 6 bases from J; bases unmatched to any gene: 10. CDR3 length equals 14 residues. In germline, CDR1 is SGHNT, CDR2 YYREEE (reference sequence). The CDR3 spells CASSLDRSGREQYF. The CDR3 DNA reads TGTGCCAGCAGCCTGGACAGGTCGGGTCGCGAGCAGTACTTC.

The V call is TRBV6-5, the J call TRBJ2-7; D ambiguous. CDR3 length equals 13 residues. The V gene lost 5 bases and the J gene lost 0 bases, with 8 bases spanning the gap. Looked up from germline, CDR1 is MNHEY and CDR2 is SVGAGI. In nucleotides, the CDR3 is TGTGCCAGCAGTGACGGAAGCTCCTACGAGCAGTACTTC. Translating gives CASSDGSSYEQYF.

Comment on this clone: Within the sample, other DNA sequences also encode this same CDR3. The CDR3 DNA reads as TGCGCCAGCAGCTTGGCCGGAGACACCGGGGAGCTGTTTTTT. Protein: CASSLAGDTGELFF. V gene TRBV5-1 combines with J gene TRBJ2-2, with D uncertain. Germline CDR1 and CDR2: SGHRS and YFSETQ. With 0 bases removed from V and 3 bases from J, the gap between germline ends came to 6 bases. CDR3 size: 14 residues.

Concerning this clone: This same CDR3 is encoded by further DNA sequences in the sample. V usage is TRBV19 and J usage is TRBJ2-2; tentatively, D is TRBD2 (5 bases). CDR3 length: 14 amino acids. The germline gives CDR1 LNHDA, CDR2 SQIVND (reference sequence). Trimming pared 5 bases from V and 1 base from J, leaving 8 bases between. This CDR3 reads CASSSSGNTGELFF. Written as DNA, the CDR3 is TGTGCCAGTAGTTCCAGCGGGAACACCGGGGAGCTGTTTTTT.

This clone has a count of ten or more. The V call is TRBV11-2, the J call TRBJ1-3; D call uncertain. The germline V and J ends were trimmed by 2 bases and 8 bases, with 4 bases remaining between them. CDR3 length equals 11 residues. Germline lookup yields CDR1 SGHAT and CDR2 FQNNGV. DNA for the CDR3: TGTGCCAGCAGCTTAAGGGACACCATATATTTT. Its protein is CASSLRDTIYF.

As to this clone: This same CDR3 is encoded by further DNA sequences in the sample. V and J are TRBV6-6 and TRBJ1-1; D gene unclear. Germline CDR1 is MNHNY and CDR2 is SVGAGI (reference sequence). The CDR3 has 12 residues. V was cut by 0 bases and J by 8 bases, with 7 bases left in between. CDR3 protein: CASSYSGREAFF. CDR3 nucleotides: TGTGCCAGCAGTTACTCGGGCAGGGAAGCTTTCTTT.

The chain uses TRBV6-6 and TRBJ2-1, with 10 bases identical to TRBD2. V lost 7 bases, J lost 6 bases, and 9 bases stayed unmatched. CDR3 size: 15 residues. Germline CDR1 and CDR2: MNHNY and SVGAGI (reference sequence). The CDR3 DNA reads TGTGCCAGCACTCAGAGCGGGAGGGCCACCAATGAGCAGTTCTTC. Its translation: CASTQSGRATNEQFF.

This clone was counted a single time. The same CDR3 arises from other DNA sequences in this sample as well. The gene calls are TRBV6-5 and TRBJ2-2; D is tentatively TRBD1 or TRBD2 (5 bases each). V lost 9 bases and J 2 bases, leaving 13 bases between the germline ends. Germline V gene data show CDR1 as MNHEY and CDR2 as SVGAGI. This CDR3 comprises 14 residues. The CDR3 nucleotides are TGTGCCAGTTCGACGGGACGTAACACCGGGGAGCTGTTTTTT. Its translation: CASSTGRNTGELFF.

Comments on this clone: Other DNA sequences in the sample encode the same CDR3. This chain joins TRBV5-6 and TRBJ1-5, with TRBD1 matching 8 bases. J gave up 0 bases and V 0 bases, and 5 bases lay outside the gene matches. Germline CDR1 and CDR2: SGHDT and YYEEEE. The length of the CDR3 is 17 residues. DNA of the CDR3: TGTGCCAGCAGCTTGGGTACAGGGGGGTTTAGCAATCAGCCCCAGCATTTT. Translating gives CASSLGTGGFSNQPQHF.

The rearrangement uses TRBV27 and TRBJ1-3; D is unclear. The ends were cut back, 7 bases at V and 0 bases at J, with 13 bases in the middle. CDR3 length: 15 residues. Germline-derived CDR1 and CDR2 are MNHEY and SMNVEV (reference sequence). Here the CDR3 DNA reads TGTGCCAGCAATTGGACGGAAAGCTCTGGAAACACCATATATTTT. Its translation is CASNWTESSGNTIYF.

This rearrangement joins TRBV4-1 to TRBJ2-7; 10 bases agree with TRBD2. The CDR3 covers 15 residues. Germline V gene lookup returns CDR1 MGHRA and CDR2 YSYEKL. Trimming at V came to 2 bases and at J to 5 bases, leaving 6 bases not matched to a gene. CDR3 in amino acids: CASSQRSGRANEQYF. CDR3 coding DNA: TGCGCCAGCAGCCAAAGAAGCGGGAGGGCCAACGAGCAGTACTTC.

V is TRBV2 and J is TRBJ1-5; tentative D call: TRBD1 (5 bases). This CDR3 comprises 14 residues. Trimming removed 3 bases from V and 3 bases from J, with 9 bases in between. Germline values: CDR1 SNHLY, CDR2 FYNNEI. The CDR3 here is CASSDRAPNQPQHF. CDR3 nucleotides: TGTGCCAGCAGTGACAGGGCCCCCAATCAGCCCCAGCATTTT.

The chain uses TRBV30 and TRBJ2-7; 10 bases match TRBD2. J lost 3 bases, V lost 1 base, and 3 bases had no gene match. The CDR3 contains 14 residues. Germline V gene lookup returns CDR1 GTSNPN and CDR2 SVGIG (reference sequence). The CDR3 DNA sequence: TGTGCCTGGAGTGGCCTAGCGGGGGTCTACGAGCAGTACTTC. This translates into CAWSGLAGVYEQYF.